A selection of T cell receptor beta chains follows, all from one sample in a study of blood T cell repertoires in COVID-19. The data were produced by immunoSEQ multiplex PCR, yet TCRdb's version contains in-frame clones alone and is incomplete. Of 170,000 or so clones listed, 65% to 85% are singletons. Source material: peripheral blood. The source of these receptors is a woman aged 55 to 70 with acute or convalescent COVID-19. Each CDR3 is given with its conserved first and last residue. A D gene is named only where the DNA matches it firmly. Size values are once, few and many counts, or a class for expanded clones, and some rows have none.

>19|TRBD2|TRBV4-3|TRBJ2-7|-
CASSPSPPGLAGSSYEQYF
TGCGCCAGCAGCCCCTCCCCTCCGGGGCTAGCGGGGAGCTCCTACGAGCAGTACTTC
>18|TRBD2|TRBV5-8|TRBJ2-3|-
CASSLGLAGRQSTDTQYF
TGTGCCAGCAGCTTAGGACTAGCGGGGAGGCAAAGCACAGATACGCAGTATTTT
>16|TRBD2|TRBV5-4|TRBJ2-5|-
CASSQAQRGGQETQYF
TGTGCCAGCAGCCAAGCACAGCGGGGGGGTCAAGAGACCCAGTACTTC
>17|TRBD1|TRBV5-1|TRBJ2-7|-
CASTRGQGGPLLYEQYF
TGCGCCAGCACCCGAGGACAGGGTGGCCCCCTTCTCTACGAGCAGTACTTC
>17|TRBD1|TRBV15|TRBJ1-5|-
CATSRGRTGRSHQPQHF
TGTGCCACCAGCAGAGGTCGGACAGGACGGAGTCATCAGCCCCAGCATTTT
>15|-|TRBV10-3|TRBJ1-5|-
CAISEGADSNQPQHF
TGTGCCATCAGTGAGGGAGCGGATAGCAATCAGCCCCAGCATTTT
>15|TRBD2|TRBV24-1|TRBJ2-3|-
CATSPAGTRTDTQYF
TGTGCCACCTCCCCGGCGGGGACTAGGACAGATACGCAGTATTTT
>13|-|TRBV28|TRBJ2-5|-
CASSLKSRETQYF
TGTGCCAGCAGTTTAAAGAGCCGGGAGACCCAGTACTTC
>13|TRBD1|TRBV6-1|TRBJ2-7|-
CASSDRGPYEQYF
TGTGCCAGCAGTGATAGGGGGCCCTACGAGCAGTACTTC
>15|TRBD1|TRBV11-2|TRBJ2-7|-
CASSPSRLYRDSQYF
TGTGCCAGCAGCCCATCACGACTTTACCGGGACAGCCAGTACTTC
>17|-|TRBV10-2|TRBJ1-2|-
CASSESGGQTFTRGYTF
TGCGCCAGCAGTGAGTCGGGTGGACAGACCTTTACTAGGGGCTACACCTTC
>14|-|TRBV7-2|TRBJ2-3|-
CASSFDSGTDTQYF
TGTGCCAGCAGCTTCGACTCCGGCACAGATACGCAGTATTTT
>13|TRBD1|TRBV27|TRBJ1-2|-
CASSPTGNYGYTF
TGTGCCAGCAGCCCGACAGGGAACTATGGCTACACCTTC
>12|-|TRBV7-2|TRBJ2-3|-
CASSLAGATQYF
TGTGCCAGCAGCTTAGCGGGGGCTACGCAGTATTTT
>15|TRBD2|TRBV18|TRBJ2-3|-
CASSPQASGTDTQYF
TGTGCCAGCTCACCACAAGCTAGCGGTACAGATACGCAGTATTTT
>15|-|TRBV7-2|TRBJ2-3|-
CASSYDRSFTDTQYF
TGTGCCAGCAGCTACGACAGAAGCTTCACAGATACGCAGTATTTT
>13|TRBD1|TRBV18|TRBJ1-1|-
CASSRDRNTEAFF
TGTGCCAGCTCACGGGACAGGAACACTGAAGCTTTCTTT
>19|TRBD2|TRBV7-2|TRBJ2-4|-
CASSSPGAGGHGAKNIQYF
TGTGCCAGCAGCTCGCCAGGGGCGGGGGGGCATGGTGCCAAAAACATTCAGTACTTC
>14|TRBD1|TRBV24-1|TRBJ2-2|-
CATSDRWDRGELFF
TGTGCCACCAGTGATCGCTGGGACAGGGGGGAGCTGTTTTTT
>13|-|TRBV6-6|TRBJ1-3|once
CASKAGAGNTIYF
TGTGCCAGCAAGGCAGGGGCTGGAAACACCATATATTTT
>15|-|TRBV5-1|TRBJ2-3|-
CASSLTAGKRDTQYF
TGCGCCAGCAGCTTAACCGCGGGGAAGAGAGATACGCAGTATTTT
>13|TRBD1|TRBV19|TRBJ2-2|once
CASSDRGPGELFF
TGTGCCAGTAGCGACAGGGGGCCCGGGGAGCTGTTTTTT
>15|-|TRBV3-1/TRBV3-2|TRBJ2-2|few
CASSPVAIFTGELFF
TGTGCCAGCAGCCCCGTAGCAATATTTACCGGGGAGCTGTTTTTT
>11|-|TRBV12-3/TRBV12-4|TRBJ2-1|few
CASRRTGEQFF
TGTGCCAGCAGACGTACGGGTGAGCAGTTCTTC
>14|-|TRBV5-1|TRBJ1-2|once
CASSLDLQGGGYTF
TGCGCCAGCAGCTTGGACCTACAGGGTGGAGGCTACACCTTC
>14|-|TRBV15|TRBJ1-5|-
CATSRDSGNQPQHF
TGTGCCACCAGCAGAGACTCAGGCAATCAGCCCCAGCATTTT
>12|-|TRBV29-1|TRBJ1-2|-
CSVGDGLYGYTF
TGCAGCGTTGGCGACGGACTCTATGGCTACACCTTC
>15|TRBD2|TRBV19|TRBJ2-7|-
CASSPRGVGADEQYF
TGTGCCAGTAGTCCCCGGGGGGTCGGAGCGGACGAGCAGTACTTC